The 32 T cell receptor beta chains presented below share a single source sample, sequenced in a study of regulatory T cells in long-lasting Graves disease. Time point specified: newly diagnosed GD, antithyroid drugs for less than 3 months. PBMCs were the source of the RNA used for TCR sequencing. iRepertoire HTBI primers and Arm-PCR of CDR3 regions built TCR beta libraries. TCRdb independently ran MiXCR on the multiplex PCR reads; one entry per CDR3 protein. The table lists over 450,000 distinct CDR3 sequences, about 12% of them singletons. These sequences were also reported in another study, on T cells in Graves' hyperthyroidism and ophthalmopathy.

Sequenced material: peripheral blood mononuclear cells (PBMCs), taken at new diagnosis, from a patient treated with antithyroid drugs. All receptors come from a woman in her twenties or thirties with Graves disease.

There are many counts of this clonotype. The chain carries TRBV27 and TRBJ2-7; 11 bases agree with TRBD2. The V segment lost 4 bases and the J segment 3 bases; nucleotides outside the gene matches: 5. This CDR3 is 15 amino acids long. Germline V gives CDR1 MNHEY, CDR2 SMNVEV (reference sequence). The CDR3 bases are TGTGCCAGCAGTTCCGGGACTAGCGGATACTACGAGCAGTACTTC. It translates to CASSSGTSGYYEQYF.

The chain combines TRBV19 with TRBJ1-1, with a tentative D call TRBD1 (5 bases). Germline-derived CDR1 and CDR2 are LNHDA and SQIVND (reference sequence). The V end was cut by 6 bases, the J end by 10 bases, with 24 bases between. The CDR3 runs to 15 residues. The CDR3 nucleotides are TGTGCCAGTAGCACAAAGCGGGGGATTCCCCCTGGAGCTTTCTTT. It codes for CASSTKRGIPPGAFF.

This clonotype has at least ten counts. CDR3 bases: TGTGCCAGCTCCCGTCGCCGACTAGCGGGGAGCACAGATACGCAGTATTTT. Translating gives CASSRRRLAGSTDTQYF. The chain is built from TRBV6-2 or TRBV6-3 and TRBJ2-3; the match to TRBD2 covers 11 bases. The CDR3 has 17 residues. Looked up from germline, CDR1 is MNHEY and CDR2 is SVGEGT. V gave up 8 bases and J gave up 0 bases; unmatched junction bases: 10.

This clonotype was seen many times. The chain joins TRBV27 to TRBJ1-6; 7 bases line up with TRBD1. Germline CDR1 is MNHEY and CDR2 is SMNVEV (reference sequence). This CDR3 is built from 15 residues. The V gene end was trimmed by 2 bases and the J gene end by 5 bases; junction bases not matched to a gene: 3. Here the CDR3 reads CASSLTGQHNSPLHF. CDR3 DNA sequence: TGTGCCAGCAGTTTAACGGGACAGCATAATTCACCCCTCCACTTT.

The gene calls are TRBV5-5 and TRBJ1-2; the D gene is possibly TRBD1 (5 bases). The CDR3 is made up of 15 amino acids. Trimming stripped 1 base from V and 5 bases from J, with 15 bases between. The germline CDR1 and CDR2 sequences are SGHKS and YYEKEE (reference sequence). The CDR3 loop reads CASSLSQGEWYGYTF. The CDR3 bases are TGTGCCAGCAGCTTGTCGCAGGGAGAATGGTATGGCTACACCTTC.

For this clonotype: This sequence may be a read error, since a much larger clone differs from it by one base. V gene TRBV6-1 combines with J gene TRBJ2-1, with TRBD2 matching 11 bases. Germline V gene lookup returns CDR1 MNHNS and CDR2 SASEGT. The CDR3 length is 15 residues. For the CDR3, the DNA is TGTACCAGCAGGATAGCGGGAGGGCCCCGTAATGAGCAGTTCTTC. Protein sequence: CTSRIAGGPRNEQFF.

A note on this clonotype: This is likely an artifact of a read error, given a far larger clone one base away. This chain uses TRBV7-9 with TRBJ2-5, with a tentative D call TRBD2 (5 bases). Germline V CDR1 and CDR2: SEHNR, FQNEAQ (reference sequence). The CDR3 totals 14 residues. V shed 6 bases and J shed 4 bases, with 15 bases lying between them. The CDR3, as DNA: TGTGCCAGCAGTGAACCCGGGGTCAGAGAGACCCAGTACTTC. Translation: CASSEPGVRETQYF. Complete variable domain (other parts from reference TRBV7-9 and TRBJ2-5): DTGVSQNPRHKITKRGQNVTFRCDPISEHNRLYWYRQTLGQGPEFLTYFQNEAQLEKSRLLSDRFSAERPKGSFSTLEIQRTEQGDSAMYLCASSEPGVRETQYFGPGTRLLVL.

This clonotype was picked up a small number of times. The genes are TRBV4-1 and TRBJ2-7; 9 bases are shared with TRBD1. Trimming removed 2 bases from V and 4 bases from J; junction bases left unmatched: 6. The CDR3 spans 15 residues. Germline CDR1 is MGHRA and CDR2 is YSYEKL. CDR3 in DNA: TGCGCCAGCAGCCAAACTGGACAGGGGCTTTACGAGCAGTACTTC. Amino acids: CASSQTGQGLYEQYF.

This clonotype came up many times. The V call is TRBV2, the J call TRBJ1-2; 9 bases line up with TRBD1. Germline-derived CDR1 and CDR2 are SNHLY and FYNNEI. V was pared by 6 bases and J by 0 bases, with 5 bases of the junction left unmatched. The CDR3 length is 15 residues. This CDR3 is CASRKQGASNYGYTF. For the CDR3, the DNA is TGTGCCAGCAGGAAACAGGGGGCGTCTAACTATGGCTACACCTTC.

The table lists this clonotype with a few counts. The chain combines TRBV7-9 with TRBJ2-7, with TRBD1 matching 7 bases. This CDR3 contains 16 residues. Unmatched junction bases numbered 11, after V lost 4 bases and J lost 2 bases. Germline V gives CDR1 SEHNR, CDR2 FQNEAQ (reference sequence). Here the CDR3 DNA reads TGTGCCAGCAGCTCATCCCACCGGGACAGACCCTACGAGCAGTACTTC. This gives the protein CASSSSHRDRPYEQYF.

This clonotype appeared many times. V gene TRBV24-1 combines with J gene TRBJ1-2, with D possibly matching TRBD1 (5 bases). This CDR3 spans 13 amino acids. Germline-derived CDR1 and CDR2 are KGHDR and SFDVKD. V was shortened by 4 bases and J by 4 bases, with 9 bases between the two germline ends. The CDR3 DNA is TGTGCCACCAGTGAGGGGCCTTCCTATGGCTACACCTTC. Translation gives CATSEGPSYGYTF.

CDR3: CASRSGAEAFF. The CDR3 region has the DNA TGTGCCAGCAGGTCGGGGGCCGAAGCTTTCTTT. The chain has TRBV28 and TRBJ1-1, with D possibly being TRBD1 (6 bases). The CDR3 totals 11 residues. The germline CDR1 and CDR2 sequences are MDHEN and SYDVKM. V shed 6 bases and J shed 8 bases, with 10 bases lying between them.

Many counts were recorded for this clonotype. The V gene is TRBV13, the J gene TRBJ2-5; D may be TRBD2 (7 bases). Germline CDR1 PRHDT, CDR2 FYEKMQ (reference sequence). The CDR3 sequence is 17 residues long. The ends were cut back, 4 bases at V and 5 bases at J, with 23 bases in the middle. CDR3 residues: CASSSLQGRGRVETQYF. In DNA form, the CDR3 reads TGTGCCAGCAGCTCCCTTCAGGGGCGCGGGAGAGTCGAGACCCAGTACTTC.

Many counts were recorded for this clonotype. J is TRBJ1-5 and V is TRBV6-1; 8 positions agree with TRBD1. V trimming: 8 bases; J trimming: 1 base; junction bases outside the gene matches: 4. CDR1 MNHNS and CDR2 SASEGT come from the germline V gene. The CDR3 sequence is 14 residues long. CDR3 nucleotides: TGTGCCAGCCACGGGACAGGCAGCAATCAGCCCCAGCATTTT. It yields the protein CASHGTGSNQPQHF.

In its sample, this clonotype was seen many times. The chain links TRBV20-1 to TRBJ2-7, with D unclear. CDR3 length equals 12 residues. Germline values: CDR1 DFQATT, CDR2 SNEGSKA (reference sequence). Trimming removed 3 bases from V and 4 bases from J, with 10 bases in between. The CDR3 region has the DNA TGCAGTGCTAGCAGGAGCACTTACGAGCAGTACTTC. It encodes CSASRSTYEQYF.

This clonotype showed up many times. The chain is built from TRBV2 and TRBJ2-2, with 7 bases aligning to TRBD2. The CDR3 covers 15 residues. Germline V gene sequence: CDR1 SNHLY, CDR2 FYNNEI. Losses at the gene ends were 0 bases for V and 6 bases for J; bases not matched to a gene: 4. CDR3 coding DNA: TGTGCCAGCAGTGAAGCGGGAGGGTCCCCCGGGGAGCTGTTTTTT. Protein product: CASSEAGGSPGELFF.

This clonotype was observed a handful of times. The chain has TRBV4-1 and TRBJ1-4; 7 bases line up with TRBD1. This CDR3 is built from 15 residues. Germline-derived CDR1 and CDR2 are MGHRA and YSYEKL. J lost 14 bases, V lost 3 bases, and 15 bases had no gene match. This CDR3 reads CASSQGRQGPLKLFF. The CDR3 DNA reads TGCGCCAGCAGCCAGGGTCGACAGGGACCTCTAAAGCTGTTTTTT.

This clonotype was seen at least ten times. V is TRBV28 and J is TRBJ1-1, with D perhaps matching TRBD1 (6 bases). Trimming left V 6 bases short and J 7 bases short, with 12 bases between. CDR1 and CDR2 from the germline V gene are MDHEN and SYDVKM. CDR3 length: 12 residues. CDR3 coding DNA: TGTGCCAGCAGCTTAGGGGGTATTGAAGCTTTCTTT. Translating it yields CASSLGGIEAFF.

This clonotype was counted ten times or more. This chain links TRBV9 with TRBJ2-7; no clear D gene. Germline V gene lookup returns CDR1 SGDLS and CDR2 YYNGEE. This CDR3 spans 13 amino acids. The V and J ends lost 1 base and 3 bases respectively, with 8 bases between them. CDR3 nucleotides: TGTGCCAGCAGCGTACAGGAAAACTACGAGCAGTACTTC. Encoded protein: CASSVQENYEQYF.

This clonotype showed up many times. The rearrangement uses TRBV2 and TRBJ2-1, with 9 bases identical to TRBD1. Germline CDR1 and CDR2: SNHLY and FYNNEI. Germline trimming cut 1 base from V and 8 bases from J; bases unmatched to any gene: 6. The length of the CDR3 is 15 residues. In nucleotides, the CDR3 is TGTGCCAGCAGTGAAGTGGGACAGGGTATCGATGAGCAGTTCTTC. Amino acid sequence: CASSEVGQGIDEQFF.

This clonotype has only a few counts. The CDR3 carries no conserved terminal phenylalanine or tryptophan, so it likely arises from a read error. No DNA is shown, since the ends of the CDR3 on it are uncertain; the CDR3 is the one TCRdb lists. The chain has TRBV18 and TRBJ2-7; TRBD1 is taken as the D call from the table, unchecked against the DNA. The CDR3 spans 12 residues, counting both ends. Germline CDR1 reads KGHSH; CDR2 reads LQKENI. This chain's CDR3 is CASSPVPGAILI.

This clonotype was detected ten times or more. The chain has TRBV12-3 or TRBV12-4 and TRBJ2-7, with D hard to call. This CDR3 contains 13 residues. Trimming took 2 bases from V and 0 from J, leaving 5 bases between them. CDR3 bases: TGTGCCAGCAGTTTATGGACCTCCTACGAGCAGTACTTC. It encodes CASSLWTSYEQYF.

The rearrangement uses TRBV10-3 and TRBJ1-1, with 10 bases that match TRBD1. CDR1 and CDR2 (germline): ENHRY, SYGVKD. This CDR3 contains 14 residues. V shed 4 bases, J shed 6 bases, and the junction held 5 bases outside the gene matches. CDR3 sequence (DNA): TGTGCCATCAGTGTAGGGACAGGGGTGTCTGAAGCTTTCTTT. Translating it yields CAISVGTGVSEAFF.

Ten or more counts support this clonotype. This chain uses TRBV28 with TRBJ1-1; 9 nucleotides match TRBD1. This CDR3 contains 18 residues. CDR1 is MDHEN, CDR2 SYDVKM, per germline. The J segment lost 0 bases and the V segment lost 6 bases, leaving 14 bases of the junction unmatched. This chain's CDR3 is CASSPLIYGQGMNTEAFF. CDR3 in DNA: TGTGCCAGCAGCCCACTCATTTATGGACAGGGGATGAACACTGAAGCTTTCTTT.

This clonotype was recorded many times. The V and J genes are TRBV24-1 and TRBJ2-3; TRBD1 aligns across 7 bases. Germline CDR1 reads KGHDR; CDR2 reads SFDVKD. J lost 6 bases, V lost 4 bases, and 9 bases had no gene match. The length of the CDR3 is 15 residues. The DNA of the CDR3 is TGTGCCACCAGTGACTCCTTGACAGGGACGGATACGCAGTATTTT. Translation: CATSDSLTGTDTQYF.

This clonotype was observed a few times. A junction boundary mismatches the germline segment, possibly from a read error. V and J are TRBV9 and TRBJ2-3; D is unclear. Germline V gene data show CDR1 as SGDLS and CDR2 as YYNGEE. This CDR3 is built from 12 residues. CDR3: CASSVDMDTQYF. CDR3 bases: TGTGCCAGCAGCGTAGATATGGATACACAGTATTTT.

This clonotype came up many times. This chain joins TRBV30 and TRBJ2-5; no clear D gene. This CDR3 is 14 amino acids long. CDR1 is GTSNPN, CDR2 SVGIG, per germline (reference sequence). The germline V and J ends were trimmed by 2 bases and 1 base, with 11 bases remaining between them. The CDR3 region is CAWSITEIQETQYF. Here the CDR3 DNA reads TGTGCCTGGAGTATCACGGAAATCCAAGAGACCCAGTACTTC. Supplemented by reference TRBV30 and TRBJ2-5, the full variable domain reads SQTIHQWPATLVQPVGSPLSLECTVEGTSNPNLYWYRQAAGRGLQLLFYSVGIGQISSEVPQNLSASRPQDRQFILSSKKLLLSDSGFYLCAWSITEIQETQYFGPGTRLLVL.

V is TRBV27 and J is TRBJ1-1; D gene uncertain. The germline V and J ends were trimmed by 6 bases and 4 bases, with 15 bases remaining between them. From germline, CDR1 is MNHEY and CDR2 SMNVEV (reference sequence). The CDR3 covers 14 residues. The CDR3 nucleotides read TGTGCCAGCAGGCTACAAAGGTTGAGCACTGAAGCTTTCTTT. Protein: CASRLQRLSTEAFF.

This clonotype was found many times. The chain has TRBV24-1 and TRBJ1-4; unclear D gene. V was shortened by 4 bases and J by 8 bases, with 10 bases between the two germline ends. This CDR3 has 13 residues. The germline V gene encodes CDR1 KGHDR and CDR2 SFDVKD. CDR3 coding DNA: TGTGCCACCAGTGACGGGAGTAGGGAAAAACTGTTTTTT. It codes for CATSDGSREKLFF.

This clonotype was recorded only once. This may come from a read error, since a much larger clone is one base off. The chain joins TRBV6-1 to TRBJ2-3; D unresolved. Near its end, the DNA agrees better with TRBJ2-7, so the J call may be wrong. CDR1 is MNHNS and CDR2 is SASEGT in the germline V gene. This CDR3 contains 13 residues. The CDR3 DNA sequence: TGTGCCAGCAGTGGACTGGCTACCTACGAGCAGTACTTC. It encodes CASSGLATYEQYF.

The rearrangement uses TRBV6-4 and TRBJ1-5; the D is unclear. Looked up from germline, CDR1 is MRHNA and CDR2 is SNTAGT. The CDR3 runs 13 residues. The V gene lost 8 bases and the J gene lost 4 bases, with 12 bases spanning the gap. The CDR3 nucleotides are TGTGCCAGCGGAGACCGGGGTAATCAGCCCCAGCATTTT. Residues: CASGDRGNQPQHF.

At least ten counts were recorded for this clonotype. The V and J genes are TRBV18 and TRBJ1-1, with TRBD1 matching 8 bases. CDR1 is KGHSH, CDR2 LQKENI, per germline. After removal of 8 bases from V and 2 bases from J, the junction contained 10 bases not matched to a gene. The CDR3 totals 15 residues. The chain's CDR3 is CASSPLQGANTEAFF. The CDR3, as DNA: TGTGCCAGCAGCCCACTTCAGGGGGCCAACACTGAAGCTTTCTTT.